This T cell receptor beta chain was sequenced during a study of blood T cell repertoires in COVID-19. V gave up 4 bases and J gave up 0 bases, with 7 bases separating them. CDR1 and CDR2 from the germline V gene are SNHLY and FYNNEI. The CDR3 spans 13 residues. TCRdb keeps only in-frame clones here, not all; method: immunoSEQ multiplex PCR. The data contain about 36,000 clones, roughly 77% of them singletons. The TCR sequence derives from a human donor in a cohort sampled during active or convalescent COVID-19. The donor label of this sample is uncertain. Specimen: peripheral blood. The genes are TRBV2 and TRBJ2-7, with D unresolved. The CDR3 nucleotides are TGTGCCAGCAGTGGAGGATACTCCTACGAGCAGTACTTC. The encoded protein is CASSGGYSYEQYF.